Listed below are T cell receptor beta chains from one sample, sequenced in a study of cytomegalovirus exposure and HLA in healthy donors. Measured with immunoSEQ multiplex PCR; TCRdb has only the in-frame clones, and not every one. Altogether approximately 100,000 clones are present, over 70% being singletons, with the ten largest covering about 5%. Sample: PBMCs. The receptors stem from a woman aged 40 to 49 in good health and CMV-seronegative. CDR3s leave out the opening cysteine and the closing phenylalanine or tryptophan. Fields, in order: J gene, D gene, V gene, CDR3 protein. A D gene is named only where the DNA matches it firmly.

>TRBJ1-2|TRBD1|TRBV7-9
ASFSGTAIHGYT
>TRBJ2-3|-|TRBV9
ASSGGITDTQY
>TRBJ1-2|-|TRBV27
ASSLKRGYGYT
>TRBJ2-3|-|TRBV5-1
ASSSRTVQFTDTQY
>TRBJ2-1|TRBD2|TRBV29-1
SGRLAGGRYNEQF
>TRBJ2-1|TRBD1|TRBV19
ATSFLTGTNYNEQF
>TRBJ2-1|-|TRBV18
ASSRGGVINNEQF
>TRBJ2-7|TRBD2|TRBV27
ASSLYLGGTAWEQY
>TRBJ2-7|TRBD1|TRBV4-1
ASSQEGGTGVYEQY
>TRBJ2-7|TRBD1|TRBV28
ASSFGTGMYEQY
>TRBJ1-5|-|TRBV25-1
ASRQDVNQPQH
>TRBJ1-6|-|TRBV7-6
ASSPQGGSYNSPLH
>TRBJ2-7|-|TRBV7-8
ASSSQGTSEQY
>TRBJ1-2|-|TRBV2
ASSVFPGKDGYT
>TRBJ1-1|-|TRBV12-5
ASGEVNTEAF
>TRBJ1-1|-|TRBV5-1
ASSLDVSGARKAF
>TRBJ2-7|TRBD1|TRBV2
ASSPWDRAYEQY
>TRBJ1-5|TRBD1|TRBV11-2
ASSTGVGNQPQH
>TRBJ1-1|-|TRBV7-6
ASSGAGPEAF
>TRBJ2-7|TRBD2|TRBV10-1
ASSPDRLASEQY
>TRBJ2-1|TRBD1|TRBV29-1
SVKDPGQGGNEQF
>TRBJ2-7|TRBD2|TRBV10-1
AGRTSGGITYEQY
>TRBJ2-7|TRBD1|TRBV19
ASSGSQGSREQY
>TRBJ2-5|TRBD2|TRBV15
ATSRAVPGLVYQETQY
>TRBJ1-6|TRBD1|TRBV5-1
ASSPGGNSPLH
>TRBJ1-1|-|TRBV7-3
ASSSQGIEAF
>TRBJ2-7|-|TRBV5-1
ASSLSGGPGEQY
>TRBJ1-3|TRBD1|TRBV7-6
ASSVGTGAGNTIY
>TRBJ2-7|-|TRBV19
ASSISAQVPEQY
>TRBJ1-1|-|TRBV7-2
AIMRGFGTEAF
>TRBJ2-1|TRBD1|TRBV2
AIYRGTTIGFEQF
>TRBJ1-1|-|TRBV5-1
ASSQGVNTEAF
>TRBJ1-2|-|TRBV27
ASSFSLTAGYT
>TRBJ1-2|TRBD1|TRBV19
ASSMDRDRGYNYGYT
>TRBJ2-6|-|TRBV6-5
ASRTGSSGANVLT
>TRBJ1-1|-|TRBV5-1
ASSLHSEVGTEAF
>TRBJ2-7|-|TRBV7-6
ASSLQGYEQY
>TRBJ2-1|TRBD2|TRBV6-1
ASIWTSGGANEQF
>TRBJ2-1|-|TRBV7-9
ASSLDGRRYNEQF
>TRBJ1-3|-|TRBV6-5
ASSYSRGLGNTIY
>TRBJ1-2|-|TRBV7-2
ASSLVGFGEYGYT
>TRBJ1-2|-|TRBV7-8
ASSLAQNSNYGYT
>TRBJ1-6|-|TRBV5-1
ASARQDTRSYNSPLH
>TRBJ1-6|-|TRBV5-1
ASTLGGGNSPLH
>TRBJ1-4|-|TRBV5-1
ASSLALTQREKLF
>TRBJ2-3|-|TRBV5-1
ASMPGNTDTQY
>TRBJ1-3|-|TRBV9
ASSVGGSSGNTIY
>TRBJ1-5|-|TRBV7-2
ASSNFLDRMTDQPQH
>TRBJ1-2|-|TRBV6-5
ASSQSGVGYT
>TRBJ1-2|TRBD1|TRBV6-5
ASTTEAGGNYGYT
>TRBJ1-6|-|TRBV7-3
ASSSTESNSPLH
>TRBJ2-7|-|TRBV5-1
ASSLEGTHPYEQY
>TRBJ1-4|TRBD1|TRBV30
AWSQGGNEKLF
>TRBJ2-7|TRBD2|TRBV7-2
ASSLALSGGTSYEQY
>TRBJ1-2|-|TRBV7-9
ASSLGGGADYGYT
>TRBJ2-7|TRBD1|TRBV27
ASSEGRGQLYEQY